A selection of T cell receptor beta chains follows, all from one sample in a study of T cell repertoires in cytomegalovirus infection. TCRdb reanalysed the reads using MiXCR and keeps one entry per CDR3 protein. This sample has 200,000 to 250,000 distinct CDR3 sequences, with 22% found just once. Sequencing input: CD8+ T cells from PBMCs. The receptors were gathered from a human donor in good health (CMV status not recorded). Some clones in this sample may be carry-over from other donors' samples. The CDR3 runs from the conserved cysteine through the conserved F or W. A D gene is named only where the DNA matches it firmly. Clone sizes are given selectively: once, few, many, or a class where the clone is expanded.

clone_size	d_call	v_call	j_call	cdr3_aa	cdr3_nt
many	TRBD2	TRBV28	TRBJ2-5	CASSWGEGPETQYF	TGTGCCAGCAGCTGGGGGGAGGGACCGGAGACCCAGTACTTC
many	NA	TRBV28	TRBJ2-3	CASSLSGVRLADTQYF	TGTGCCAGCAGTTTATCTGGGGTACGCCTGGCAGATACGCAGTATTTT
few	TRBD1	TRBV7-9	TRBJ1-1	CASSFTDRLTEAFF	TGTGCCAGCAGCTTTACGGACAGGCTAACTGAAGCTTTCTTT
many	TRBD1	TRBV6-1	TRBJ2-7	CASSLHVGQGLNEQYF	TGTGCCAGCAGTCTCCACGTGGGACAGGGACTTAACGAGCAGTACTTC
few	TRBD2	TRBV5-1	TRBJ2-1	CASYGLAGSNEQFF	TGCGCCAGCTATGGACTAGCGGGGAGCAATGAGCAGTTCTTC
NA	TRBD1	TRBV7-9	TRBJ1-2	CASSQGGTASDGYTF	TGTGCCAGCAGCCAGGGCGGGACAGCGTCTGATGGCTACACCTTC
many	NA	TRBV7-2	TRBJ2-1	CASSPRSARYEQFF	TGTGCCAGCAGCCCTCGATCGGCTAGGTATGAGCAGTTCTTC
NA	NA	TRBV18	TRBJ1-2	CASSSDGGWGYTF	TGTGCCAGCTCATCAGACGGGGGCTGGGGCTACACCTTC
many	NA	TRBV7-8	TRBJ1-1	CASSWGRLTEAFF	TGTGCCAGCAGCTGGGGTCGGCTCACTGAAGCTTTCTTT
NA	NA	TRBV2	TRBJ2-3	CASIGGQLTDTQYF	TGTGCCAGCATCGGAGGACAACTCACAGATACGCAGTATTTT
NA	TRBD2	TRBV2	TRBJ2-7	CASSEASGAYRDPGGEQYF	TGTGCCAGCAGTGAAGCTAGCGGGGCATACAGGGACCCCGGGGGTGAGCAGTACTTC
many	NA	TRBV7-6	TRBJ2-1	CASSLEVGSGDAYNEQFF	TGTGCCAGCAGCTTAGAAGTTGGGTCAGGGGACGCCTACAATGAGCAGTTCTTC
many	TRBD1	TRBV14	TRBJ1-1	CASSQDKITGGPTEAFF	TGTGCCAGCAGCCAAGATAAGATAACAGGGGGCCCCACTGAAGCTTTCTTT
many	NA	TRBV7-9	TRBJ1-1	CASRDTPPEAFF	TGTGCCAGCAGAGATACCCCCCCTGAAGCTTTCTTT
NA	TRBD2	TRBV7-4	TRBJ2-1	CASIPIGSGKPNKQFF	TGTGCCAGCATACCCATCGGGAGCGGGAAACCCAATAAGCAGTTCTTC
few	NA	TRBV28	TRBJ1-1	CASRGVLEIEAFF	TGTGCCAGCAGGGGAGTCCTGGAGATTGAAGCTTTCTTT
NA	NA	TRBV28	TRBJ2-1	CASSLGEPADNEQFF	TGTGCCAGCAGTTTGGGTGAACCTGCTGACAATGAGCAGTTCTTC
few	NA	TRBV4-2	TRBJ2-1	CASSQEGTFPSYNEQFF	TGTGCCAGCAGCCAAGAGGGGACTTTTCCCTCCTACAATGAGCAGTTCTTC